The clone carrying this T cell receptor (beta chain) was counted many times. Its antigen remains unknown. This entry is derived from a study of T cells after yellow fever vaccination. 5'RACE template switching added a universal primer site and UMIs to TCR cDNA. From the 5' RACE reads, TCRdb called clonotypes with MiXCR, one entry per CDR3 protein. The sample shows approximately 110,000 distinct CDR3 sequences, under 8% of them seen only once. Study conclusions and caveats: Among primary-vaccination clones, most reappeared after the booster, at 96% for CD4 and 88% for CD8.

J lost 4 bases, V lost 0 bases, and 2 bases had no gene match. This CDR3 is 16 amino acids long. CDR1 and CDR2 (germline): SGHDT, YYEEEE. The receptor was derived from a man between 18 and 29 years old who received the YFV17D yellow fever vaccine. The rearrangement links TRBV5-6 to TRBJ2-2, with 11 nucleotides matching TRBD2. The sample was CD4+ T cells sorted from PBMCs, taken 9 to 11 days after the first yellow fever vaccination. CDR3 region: CASSLVLAGGTGELFF. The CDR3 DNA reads TGTGCCAGCAGCTTGGTTCTAGCGGGGGGCACCGGGGAGCTGTTTTTT.